The T cell receptor beta chain under discussion was sequenced for a study of T cells after yellow fever vaccination. The V end was cut by 4 bases, the J end by 2 bases, with 11 bases between. The germline gives CDR1 ENHRY, CDR2 SYGVKD. The CDR3 covers 15 residues. TCRdb reprocessed the 5' RACE reads via MiXCR and lists one record per CDR3 protein. Among approximately 93,000 distinct CDR3 sequences, approximately 5.5% were seen once, and the ten largest hold more than 40%. The chain links TRBV10-3 to TRBJ2-2, with D perhaps TRBD1 (6 bases). The sample consisted of CD8+ T cells sorted from PBMCs, taken 10 days after the yellow fever booster vaccination. This TCR was sampled from a man aged 18 to 30 who received the YFV17D yellow fever vaccine. This CDR3 reads CAISGLGQNTGELFF. The CDR3 nucleotides are TGTGCCATCAGTGGTCTGGGACAAAACACCGGGGAGCTGTTTTTT.